These 31 T cell receptor beta chains were sequenced from one sample in a study of blood T cells in healthy people across ages. It was with a sample-barcoded 5' primer and a J-beta primer mix that a second PCR of roughly 6 to 12 cycles was run. TCRdb passed the 5' RACE reads through MiXCR, listing each CDR3 protein once. The sample holds 600,000 to 1,000,000 distinct CDR3 sequences, more than 45% seen once. Sequenced: blood. The receptors were gathered from a man aged 25-45 years in good health.

V usage is TRBV12-3 or TRBV12-4 and J usage is TRBJ2-3; 11 bases match TRBD2. Trimming cost V 6 bases and J 2 bases; bases outside gene matches: 7. The CDR3 extends over 16 amino acids. Here the CDR3 reads CASSQLAGDDTDTQYF. In DNA form, the CDR3 reads TGTGCCAGCAGCCAACTAGCGGGGGACGACACAGATACGCAGTATTTT.

The rearrangement uses TRBV4-3 and TRBJ2-7; TRBD2 aligns across 11 bases. The CDR3 consists of 16 residues. Germline values: CDR1 LGHNA, CDR2 YSLEER. Trimming took 2 bases from V and 3 from J; bases not matched to a gene: 6. As DNA, the CDR3 is TGCGCCAGCAGCCAAATCACGGGACTAGCGGTCTACGAGCAGTACTTC. Translation gives CASSQITGLAVYEQYF.

This sequence joins TRBV5-1 and TRBJ1-5; D is unresolved. The CDR3 runs to 16 residues. Trimming stripped 1 base from V and 3 bases from J, with 14 bases between. Germline V gene data show CDR1 as SGHRS and CDR2 as YFSETQ. CDR3 amino acids: CASSLFPNDVNQPQHF. The CDR3 DNA sequence: TGCGCCAGCAGCTTGTTCCCAAATGACGTCAATCAGCCCCAGCATTTT.

The sample holds a few counts of this clonotype. J is TRBJ2-3 and V is TRBV6-6; D might be TRBD1 (6 bases). The CDR3 has 14 residues. Trimming removed 5 bases from V and 2 bases from J, with 11 bases in between. CDR1 and CDR2 from the germline V gene are MNHNY and SVGAGI (reference sequence). CDR3 coding DNA: TGTGCCAGCAGTGAGGGACACCCCACAGATACGCAGTATTTT. Protein sequence: CASSEGHPTDTQYF.

This clonotype turned up a few times. The rearrangement links TRBV7-2 to TRBJ2-7; a possible D gene is TRBD2 (6 bases). Trimming removed 1 base at V and 6 bases at J, with 10 bases between. Germline V gene sequence: CDR1 SGHTA, CDR2 FQGNSA. CDR3 length: 13 amino acids. The CDR3 DNA reads TGTGCCAGCAGCTTAGGGCTAGCGACCGAGCAGTACTTC. Translated, it gives CASSLGLATEQYF.

The table lists this clonotype with a few counts. The V call is TRBV12-3 or TRBV12-4, the J call TRBJ2-5; tentatively, D is TRBD1 or TRBD2 (5 bases each). The better agreement between TRBJ2-7 and the DNA end casts doubt on the J call. The CDR3 is 13 residues long. The CDR3 reads CASSRGNKGEQYF. Here the CDR3 DNA reads TGTGCCAGCAGCCGGGGCAACAAAGGCGAGCAGTACTTC.

The J gene is TRBJ2-1, the V gene TRBV20-1, with 7 bases aligning to TRBD2. CDR3 length: 15 residues. The V and J ends lost 1 base and 6 bases, in that order; junction bases with no gene match: 9. The germline gives CDR1 DFQATT, CDR2 SNEGSKA (reference sequence). This CDR3 reads CSARGELARSNEQFF. In DNA, the CDR3 is TGCAGTGCTAGAGGGGAACTAGCGAGAAGCAATGAGCAGTTCTTC.

The sample holds a few counts of this clonotype. The chain has TRBV29-1 and TRBJ1-1; D gene unclear. CDR1 and CDR2 (germline): SQVTM, ANQGSEA. Trimming took 6 bases from V and 0 from J, leaving 5 bases between them. The CDR3 length is 11 residues. DNA of the CDR3: TGCAGCGTGATCATGAACACTGAAGCTTTCTTT. The encoded protein is CSVIMNTEAFF.

This clonotype was detected a few times. The V gene is TRBV15, the J gene TRBJ1-2; unclear D gene. This CDR3 spans 14 amino acids. The germline CDR1 and CDR2 sequences are LNHNV and YYDKDF (reference sequence). The ends were cut back, 5 bases at V and 8 bases at J, with 18 bases in the middle. This CDR3 reads CATSEIAGSEGYTF. In DNA form, the CDR3 reads TGTGCCACCAGCGAGATTGCGGGATCCGAAGGCTACACCTTC.

This clonotype was observed a few times. The chain employs TRBV4-3 and TRBJ2-7; TRBD2 matches at 7 bases. The CDR3 is 15 residues long. V was pared by 0 bases and J by 2 bases, with 4 bases of the junction left unmatched. Germline V CDR1 and CDR2: LGHNA, YSLEER. The CDR3 DNA reads TGCGCCAGCAGCCAAGATGGGAGGGGTCCCTACGAGCAGTACTTC. As protein: CASSQDGRGPYEQYF.

The V call is TRBV7-8, the J call TRBJ1-5; weak D call: TRBD1 (6 bases). This CDR3 has 17 residues. The germline gives CDR1 SGHVS, CDR2 FQNEAQ. V dropped 5 bases and J dropped 0 bases, with 17 bases sitting between them. CDR3 amino acids: CASSPIRTAYSNQPQHF. CDR3 DNA sequence: TGTGCCAGCAGCCCAATACGGACAGCCTATAGCAATCAGCCCCAGCATTTT.

For this clonotype: This clone may be a read error of a much larger clone one base away. This chain joins TRBV4-3 and TRBJ1-1; maybe TRBD1 (5 bases). The CDR3 totals 17 residues. The germline V gene encodes CDR1 LGHNA and CDR2 YSLEER. The CDR3 DNA follows: TGCGCCAGCAGCCAAGGTGTAGGGGTCAACCCTTACACTGAAACTTTCTTT. Encoded protein: CASSQGVGVNPYTETFF.

This chain links TRBV20-1 with TRBJ2-7; 7 bases fit TRBD2. The CDR3 is 17 amino acids. Unmatched junction bases numbered 20, after V lost 3 bases and J lost 6 bases. Germline V gene sequence: CDR1 DFQATT, CDR2 SNEGSKA (reference sequence). CDR3 sequence: CSASFPGGRATVSEQYF. As DNA, the CDR3 is TGCAGTGCTAGTTTTCCCGGGGGGAGGGCGACCGTCTCCGAGCAGTACTTC.

The CDR3 DNA reads TGTGCCAGCAGCCAAGAGGGACAGGGAACCTACGAGCAGTACTTC. This translates into CASSQEGQGTYEQYF. The chain is built from TRBV3-1 and TRBJ2-7, with 9 bases matching TRBD1. The trim removed 0 bases at V and 2 bases at J, leaving 2 bases unmatched. Germline CDR1 reads LGHDT; CDR2 reads YNNKEL (reference sequence). CDR3 length: 15 residues.

Here the CDR3 reads CAITSIYNEQFF. The CDR3 nucleotides are TGTGCCATCACCTCCATTTACAATGAGCAGTTCTTC. The chain links TRBV10-3 to TRBJ2-1; D unresolved. The ends were cut back, 7 bases at V and 4 bases at J, with 8 bases in the middle. This CDR3 region has 12 residues. From germline, CDR1 is ENHRY and CDR2 SYGVKD.

This clonotype was counted only a few times. The rearrangement joins TRBV7-6 to TRBJ2-7; tentatively, D is TRBD2 (6 bases). This CDR3 region has 13 residues. Per the germline V gene, CDR1 is SGHVS and CDR2 is FNYEAQ. V lost 1 base to trimming and J lost 9 bases, with 13 bases between them. For the CDR3, the DNA is TGTGCCAGCAGCTTAGTTGTTAGGGGAGGGCAGTACTTC. It specifies CASSLVVRGGQYF.

CDR3 loop: CASSLPGSSGANVLTF. CDR3 sequence (DNA): TGTGCCAGCAGCTTACCCGGTAGTTCTGGGGCCAACGTCCTGACTTTC. The chain uses TRBV7-9 and TRBJ2-6; D not resolved. Trimming left V 2 bases short and J 1 base short, with 9 bases between. Germline V gene lookup returns CDR1 SEHNR and CDR2 FQNEAQ (reference sequence). The CDR3 loop spans 16 amino acids.

The chain is built from TRBV20-1 and TRBJ1-1, with D possibly TRBD1 on 5 matching bases. CDR3 length equals 14 residues. Trimming stripped 8 bases from V and 5 bases from J, with 21 bases between. Germline V gene data show CDR1 as DFQATT and CDR2 as SNEGSKA (reference sequence). CDR3 region: CSSFSGAGRTEAFF. DNA for the CDR3: TGCAGTTCCTTTTCCGGGGCCGGTAGGACTGAAGCTTTCTTT.

In its sample, this clonotype was seen a few times. V is TRBV3-1 and J is TRBJ2-1, with 9 bases matching TRBD1. The J segment lost 2 bases and the V segment lost 3 bases, leaving 2 bases of the junction unmatched. The CDR3 extends over 15 amino acids. The V gene's germline CDR1 is LGHDT and CDR2 YNNKEL (reference sequence). The CDR3 DNA reads as TGTGCCAGCAGCCAGGGGGACAGGGCCTACAATGAGCAGTTCTTC. Protein sequence: CASSQGDRAYNEQFF.

This chain uses TRBV29-1 with TRBJ1-1, with D uncertain. V gave up 5 bases and J gave up 5 bases, with 12 bases separating them. There are 12 residues in the CDR3. CDR1 and CDR2 (germline): SQVTM, ANQGSEA. The CDR3 reads CSVPGGGTEAFF. CDR3 in DNA: TGCAGCGTTCCCGGCGGCGGAACTGAAGCTTTCTTT.

The chain joins TRBV27 to TRBJ2-3, with D perhaps being TRBD1 or TRBD2 (5 bases each). The CDR3 is 17 amino acids. Germline lookup yields CDR1 MNHEY and CDR2 SMNVEV (reference sequence). With 4 bases removed from V and 2 bases from J, the gap between germline ends came to 19 bases. CDR3 protein: CASSSQGVKGYTDTQYF. For the CDR3, the DNA is TGTGCCAGCAGTTCCCAGGGAGTGAAAGGGTACACAGATACGCAGTATTTT.

J is TRBJ1-2 and V is TRBV7-2; D perhaps matches TRBD1 (5 bases). V dropped 5 bases and J dropped 6 bases, with 16 bases sitting between them. Germline V gene lookup returns CDR1 SGHTA and CDR2 FQGNSA. This CDR3 has 14 residues. CDR3 sequence reads: CTSSLLQGSDGYTF. The CDR3 nucleotides are TGTACCAGCAGCCTACTTCAGGGTAGTGATGGCTACACCTTC.

The rearrangement joins TRBV12-3 or TRBV12-4 to TRBJ2-6; D is unresolved. Trimming removed 3 bases from V and 1 base from J, with 10 bases in between. The CDR3 is made up of 16 amino acids. The DNA for the CDR3 is TGTGCCAGCAGTTTGAGCCCAATGTCTGGGGCCAACGTCCTGACTTTC. Amino acid sequence: CASSLSPMSGANVLTF.

The chain is built from TRBV20-1 and TRBJ2-1; D gene unclear. The CDR3 extends over 12 amino acids. V was clipped by 1 base and J by 7 bases, with 8 bases between them. The germline V gene has CDR1 DFQATT and CDR2 SNEGSKA (reference sequence). The CDR3, as DNA: TGCAGTGCTAGAGCGACGGATAATGAGCAGTTCTTC. Protein product: CSARATDNEQFF.

This clonotype was found a few times. The J gene is TRBJ1-2, the V gene TRBV9, with TRBD1 as a possible D gene (5 bases). CDR1 and CDR2 from the germline V gene are SGDLS and YYNGEE. The V end lost 3 bases, the J end lost 6 bases, and 15 bases lay between the germline ends. This CDR3 has 14 residues. The CDR3 spells CASSGEGTENGYTF. For the CDR3, the DNA is TGTGCCAGCAGCGGCGAGGGGACCGAGAATGGCTACACCTTC.

This chain links TRBV12-3 or TRBV12-4 with TRBJ1-5, with D unclear. This CDR3 has 15 residues. The V and J ends lost 0 bases and 0 bases respectively, with 6 bases between them. The CDR3, as DNA: TGTGCCAGCAGTTTAGCGCATTTTAGCAATCAGCCCCAGCATTTT. Translated: CASSLAHFSNQPQHF.

The V call is TRBV29-1, the J call TRBJ2-1; 8 bases agree with TRBD2. The germline V gene encodes CDR1 SQVTM and CDR2 ANQGSEA. Losses at the gene ends were 3 bases for V and 8 bases for J; bases not matched to a gene: 3. The CDR3 sequence is 12 residues long. CDR3 amino acids: CSVEPGGDEQFF. The CDR3 bases are TGCAGCGTTGAGCCGGGAGGGGATGAGCAGTTCTTC.

J is TRBJ1-2 and V is TRBV4-3; D is uncertain. V was pared by 4 bases and J by 8 bases, with 14 bases between. The CDR3 totals 13 residues. Looked up from germline, CDR1 is LGHNA and CDR2 is YSLEER. The CDR3 spells CASSRIYRGGYTF. The CDR3 nucleotides read TGCGCCAGCAGCCGCATATATCGTGGGGGCTACACCTTC.

Here the CDR3 reads CASSQWTPIFYNEQFF. The DNA for the CDR3 is TGTGCCAGCAGCCAATGGACTCCTATCTTCTACAATGAGCAGTTCTTC. The chain carries TRBV5-6 and TRBJ2-1, with a weak D call TRBD2 (5 bases). The CDR3 is 16 residues long. Germline V lookup: CDR1 SGHDT, CDR2 YYEEEE. V was clipped by 4 bases and J by 3 bases, with 17 bases between them. Full variable domain (outside the CDR3, taken from reference TRBV5-6 and TRBJ2-1): DAGVTQSPTHLIKTRGQQVTLRCSPKSGHDTVSWYQQALGQGPQFIFQYYEEEERQRGNFPDRFSGHQFPNYSSELNVNALLLGDSALYLCASSQWTPIFYNEQFFGPGTRLTVL.

This chain connects TRBV6-6 to TRBJ1-2; D not resolved. The CDR3 spans 14 residues. Between the trimmed V and J ends, which lost 6 bases and 8 bases, there was a span of 19 bases. CDR1 is MNHNY and CDR2 is SVGAGI in the germline V gene (reference sequence). CDR3 region: CASRSGSKTHGYTF. The CDR3 DNA is TGTGCCAGCAGATCCGGCAGCAAAACCCACGGCTACACCTTC.

This rearrangement joins TRBV20-1 to TRBJ2-2, with 7 bases identical to TRBD2. From germline, CDR1 is DFQATT and CDR2 SNEGSKA (reference sequence). This CDR3 contains 14 residues. Losses at the gene ends were 5 bases for V and 7 bases for J; bases not matched to a gene: 10. CDR3 DNA sequence: TGCAGTGCTGTAGTTGGGGGGGTAAACGGGGAGCTGTTTTTT. This codes for CSAVVGGVNGELFF.